Sequencing of this T cell receptor (beta chain) was carried out in a study of early stage breast cancer tumors. Assay: immunoSEQ multiplex PCR; the TCRdb copy retains only in-frame clones and omits some. The sample carries about 41,000 clones, about three quarters recorded once. This CDR3 comprises 12 residues. Trimming removed 6 bases from V and 1 base from J, with 7 bases in between. CDR1 and CDR2 from the germline V gene are SGHTS and YDEGEE. Input material: blood. This sequence joins TRBV5-8 and TRBJ1-1, with D unresolved. This TCR was sampled from a person aged 45-60 years with breast cancer. CDR3 in DNA: TGTGCCAGCAACATCCGGAACACTGAAGCTTTCTTT. Its translation is CASNIRNTEAFF.